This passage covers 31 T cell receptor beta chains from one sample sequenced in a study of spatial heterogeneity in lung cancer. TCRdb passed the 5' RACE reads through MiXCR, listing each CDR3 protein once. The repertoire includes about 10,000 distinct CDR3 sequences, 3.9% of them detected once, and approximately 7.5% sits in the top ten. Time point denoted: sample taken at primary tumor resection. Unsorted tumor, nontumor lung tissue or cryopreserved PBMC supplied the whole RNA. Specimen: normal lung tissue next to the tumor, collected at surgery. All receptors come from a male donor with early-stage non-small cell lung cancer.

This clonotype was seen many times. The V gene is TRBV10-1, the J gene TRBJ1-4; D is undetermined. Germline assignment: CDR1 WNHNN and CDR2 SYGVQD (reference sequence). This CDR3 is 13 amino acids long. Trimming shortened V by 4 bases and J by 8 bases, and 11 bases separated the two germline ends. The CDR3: CASSGPGNEKLFF. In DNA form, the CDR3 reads TGCGCCAGCAGTGGGCCCGGGAACGAAAAACTGTTTTTT.

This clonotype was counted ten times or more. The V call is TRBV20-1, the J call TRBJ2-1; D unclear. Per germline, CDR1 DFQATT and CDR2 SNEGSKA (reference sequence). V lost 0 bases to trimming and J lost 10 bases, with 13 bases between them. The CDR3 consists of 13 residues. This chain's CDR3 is CSARDVEAEEQFF. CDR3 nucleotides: TGCAGTGCTAGAGATGTCGAGGCGGAAGAGCAGTTCTTC.

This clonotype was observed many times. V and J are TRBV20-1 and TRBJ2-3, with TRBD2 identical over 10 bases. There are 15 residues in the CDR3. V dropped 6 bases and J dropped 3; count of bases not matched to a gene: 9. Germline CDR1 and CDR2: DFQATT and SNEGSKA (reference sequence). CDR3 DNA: TGCAGTGCCTCCGTGACTAGCGGGCCTACAGATACGCAGTATTTT. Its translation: CSASVTSGPTDTQYF.

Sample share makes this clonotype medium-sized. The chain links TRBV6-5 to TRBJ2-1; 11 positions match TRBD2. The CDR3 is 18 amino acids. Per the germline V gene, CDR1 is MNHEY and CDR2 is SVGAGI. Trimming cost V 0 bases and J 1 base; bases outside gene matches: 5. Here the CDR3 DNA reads TGTGCCAGCAGTTACTCGATAACTAGCGGGAGTTCCTACAATGAGCAGTTCTTC. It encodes CASSYSITSGSSYNEQFF.

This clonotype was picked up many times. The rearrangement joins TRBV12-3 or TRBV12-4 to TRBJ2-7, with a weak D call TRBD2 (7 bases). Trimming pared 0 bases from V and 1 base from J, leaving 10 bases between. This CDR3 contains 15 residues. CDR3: CASSLAGGASYEQYF. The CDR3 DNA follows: TGTGCCAGCAGTTTAGCGGGGGGGGCTTCCTACGAGCAGTACTTC.

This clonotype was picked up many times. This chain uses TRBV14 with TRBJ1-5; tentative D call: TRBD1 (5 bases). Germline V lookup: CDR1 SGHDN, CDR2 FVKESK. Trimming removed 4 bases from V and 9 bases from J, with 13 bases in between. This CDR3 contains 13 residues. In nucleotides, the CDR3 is TGTGCCAGCAGCCCAGGGCTAGGGAGGCCCCAGCATTTT. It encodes CASSPGLGRPQHF.

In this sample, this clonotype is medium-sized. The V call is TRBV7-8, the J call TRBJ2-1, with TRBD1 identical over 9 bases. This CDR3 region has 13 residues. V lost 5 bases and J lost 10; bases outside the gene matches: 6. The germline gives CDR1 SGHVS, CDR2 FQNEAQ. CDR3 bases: TGTGCCAGCAGCGTTACGGGACAGGGAGAGCAGTTCTTC. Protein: CASSVTGQGEQFF.

CDR3 region: CASAPPSGSGYTF. Here the CDR3 DNA reads TGTGCCAGCGCGCCCCCCAGTGGGAGCGGCTACACCTTC. The J gene is TRBJ1-2, the V gene TRBV7-9, with D hard to call. The V gene lost 8 bases and the J gene lost 8 bases, with 18 bases spanning the gap. CDR3 length equals 13 residues. Germline-derived CDR1 and CDR2 are SEHNR and FQNEAQ (reference sequence).

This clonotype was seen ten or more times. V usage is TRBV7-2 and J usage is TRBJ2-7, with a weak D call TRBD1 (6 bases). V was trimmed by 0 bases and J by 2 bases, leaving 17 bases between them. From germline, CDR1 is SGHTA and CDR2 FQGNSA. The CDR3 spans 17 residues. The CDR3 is CASSLAHGQPTTYEQYF. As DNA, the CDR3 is TGTGCCAGCAGCTTAGCGCACGGACAGCCCACCACCTACGAGCAGTACTTC.

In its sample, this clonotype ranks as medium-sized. The CDR3 protein is CASSLSERGNEKLFF. The DNA of the CDR3 is TGTGCCAGCAGTTTATCTGAACGGGGTAATGAAAAACTGTTTTTT. The V and J genes are TRBV27 and TRBJ1-4, with D hard to call. The CDR3 extends over 15 amino acids. CDR1 is MNHEY, CDR2 SMNVEV, per germline (reference sequence). V lost 0 bases, J lost 4 bases, and 9 bases lay in between.

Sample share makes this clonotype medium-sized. CDR3 sequence: CANLAGGGCEQYF. CDR3 nucleotide sequence: TGCGCCAATTTAGCGGGAGGTGGTTGCGAGCAGTACTTC. The gene calls are TRBV10-1 and TRBJ2-7, with 10 bases matching TRBD2. The CDR3 has 13 residues. Trimming cost V 10 bases and J 6 bases; bases outside gene matches: 9. Germline-derived CDR1 and CDR2 are WNHNN and SYGVQD (reference sequence).

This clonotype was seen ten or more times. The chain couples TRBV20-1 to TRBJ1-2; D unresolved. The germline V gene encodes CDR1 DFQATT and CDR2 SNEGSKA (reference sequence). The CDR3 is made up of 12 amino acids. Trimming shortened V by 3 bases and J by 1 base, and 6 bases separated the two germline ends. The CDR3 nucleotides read TGCAGTGCTAGTAGCGATAACTATGGCTACACCTTC. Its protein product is CSASSDNYGYTF.

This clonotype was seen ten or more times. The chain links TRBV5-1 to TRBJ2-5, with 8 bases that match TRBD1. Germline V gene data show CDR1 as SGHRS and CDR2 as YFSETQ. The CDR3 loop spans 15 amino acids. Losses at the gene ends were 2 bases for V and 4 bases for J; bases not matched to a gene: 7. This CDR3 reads CASSFLSGTGETQYF. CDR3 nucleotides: TGCGCCAGCAGCTTTCTCTCGGGGACAGGAGAGACCCAGTACTTC.

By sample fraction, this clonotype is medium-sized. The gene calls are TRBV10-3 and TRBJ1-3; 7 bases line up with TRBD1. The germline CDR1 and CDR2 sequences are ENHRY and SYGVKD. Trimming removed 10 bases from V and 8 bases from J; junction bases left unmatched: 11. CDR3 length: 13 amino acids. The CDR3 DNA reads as TGTGCCACATCGTTCGAGGGGGCGCACACCATATATTTT. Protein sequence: CATSFEGAHTIYF.

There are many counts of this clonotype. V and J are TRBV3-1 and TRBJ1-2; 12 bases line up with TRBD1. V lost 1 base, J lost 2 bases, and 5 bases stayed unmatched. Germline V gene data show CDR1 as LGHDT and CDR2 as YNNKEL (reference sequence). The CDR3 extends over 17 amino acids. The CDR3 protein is CASSQVSGTGGNYGYTF. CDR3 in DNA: TGTGCCAGCAGCCAAGTCTCCGGGACAGGGGGCAACTATGGCTACACCTTC.

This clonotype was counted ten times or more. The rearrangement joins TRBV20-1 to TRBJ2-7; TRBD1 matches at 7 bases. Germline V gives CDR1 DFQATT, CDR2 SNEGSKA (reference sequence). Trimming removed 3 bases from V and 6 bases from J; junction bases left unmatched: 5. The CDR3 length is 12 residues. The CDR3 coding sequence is TGCAGTGCTAGTTCACAGGGGTCCGAGCAGTACTTC. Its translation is CSASSQGSEQYF.

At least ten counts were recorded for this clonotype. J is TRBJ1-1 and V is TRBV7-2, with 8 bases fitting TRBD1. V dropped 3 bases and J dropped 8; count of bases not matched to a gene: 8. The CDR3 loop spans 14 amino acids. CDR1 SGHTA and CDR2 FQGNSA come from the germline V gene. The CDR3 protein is CASSLDREIDEAFF. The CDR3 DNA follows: TGTGCCAGCAGCTTGGACAGGGAGATTGACGAAGCTTTCTTT.

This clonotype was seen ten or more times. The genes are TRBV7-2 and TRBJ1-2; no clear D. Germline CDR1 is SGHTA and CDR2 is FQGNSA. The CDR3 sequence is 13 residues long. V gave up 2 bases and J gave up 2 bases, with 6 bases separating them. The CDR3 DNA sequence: TGTGCCAGCAGCTTACAGGCGAACTATGGCTACACCTTC. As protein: CASSLQANYGYTF.

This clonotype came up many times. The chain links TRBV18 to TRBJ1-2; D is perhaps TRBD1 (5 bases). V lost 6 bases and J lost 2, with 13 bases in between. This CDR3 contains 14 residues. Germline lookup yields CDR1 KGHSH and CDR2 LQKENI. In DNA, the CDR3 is TGTGCCAGCTCGCCCAGGGACGGAAACTATGGCTACACCTTC. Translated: CASSPRDGNYGYTF.

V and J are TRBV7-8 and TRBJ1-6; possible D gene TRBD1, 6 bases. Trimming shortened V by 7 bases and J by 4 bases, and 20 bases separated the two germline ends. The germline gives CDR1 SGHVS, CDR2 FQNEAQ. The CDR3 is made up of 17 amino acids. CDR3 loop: CASTNGRDTDYNSPLHF. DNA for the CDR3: TGTGCCAGCACCAATGGTCGGGACACAGATTATAATTCACCCCTCCACTTT.

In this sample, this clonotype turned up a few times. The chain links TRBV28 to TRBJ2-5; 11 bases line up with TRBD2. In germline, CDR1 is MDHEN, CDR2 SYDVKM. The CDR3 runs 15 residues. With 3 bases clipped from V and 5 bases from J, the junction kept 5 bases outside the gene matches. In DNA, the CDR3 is TGTGCCAGCAGTTTCACTAGCGGGAGTCGTGAGACCCAGTACTTC. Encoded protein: CASSFTSGSRETQYF.

The CDR3 DNA sequence: TGTGCCAGCAAGGACAGGGGGCCTAATAATTCACCCCTCCACTTT. This gives the protein CASKDRGPNNSPLHF. The chain employs TRBV27 and TRBJ1-6; 11 bases align to TRBD1. J lost 5 bases, V lost 7 bases, and 4 bases had no gene match. The germline V gene has CDR1 MNHEY and CDR2 SMNVEV (reference sequence). CDR3 length: 15 amino acids.

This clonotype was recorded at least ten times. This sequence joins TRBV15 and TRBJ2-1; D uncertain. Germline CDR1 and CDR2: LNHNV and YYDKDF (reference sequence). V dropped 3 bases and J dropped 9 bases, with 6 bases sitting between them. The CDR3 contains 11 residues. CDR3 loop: CATSRLFEQFF. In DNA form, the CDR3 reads TGTGCCACCAGCAGGCTCTTTGAGCAGTTCTTC.

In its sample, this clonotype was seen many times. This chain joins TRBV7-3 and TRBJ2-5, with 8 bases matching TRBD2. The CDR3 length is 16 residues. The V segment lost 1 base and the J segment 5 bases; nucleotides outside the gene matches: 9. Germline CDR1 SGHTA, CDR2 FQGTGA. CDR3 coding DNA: TGTGCCAGCAGCTTAAATAGCGGGGTTGGATCGGAGACCCAGTACTTC. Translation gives CASSLNSGVGSETQYF.

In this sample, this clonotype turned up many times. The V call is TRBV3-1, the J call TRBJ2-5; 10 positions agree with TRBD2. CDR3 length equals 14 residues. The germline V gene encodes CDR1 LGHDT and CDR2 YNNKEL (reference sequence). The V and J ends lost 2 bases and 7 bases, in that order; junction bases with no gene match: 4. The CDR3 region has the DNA TGTGCCAGCAGCCAACTAGCGGGAGTTGGGACCCAGTACTTC. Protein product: CASSQLAGVGTQYF.

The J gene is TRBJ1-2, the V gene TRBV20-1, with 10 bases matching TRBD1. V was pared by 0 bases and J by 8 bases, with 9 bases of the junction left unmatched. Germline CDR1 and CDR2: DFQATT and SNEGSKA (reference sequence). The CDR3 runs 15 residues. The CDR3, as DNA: TGCAGTGCTAGAGACCGGGACAGGGGACCCACGGGCTACACCTTC. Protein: CSARDRDRGPTGYTF.

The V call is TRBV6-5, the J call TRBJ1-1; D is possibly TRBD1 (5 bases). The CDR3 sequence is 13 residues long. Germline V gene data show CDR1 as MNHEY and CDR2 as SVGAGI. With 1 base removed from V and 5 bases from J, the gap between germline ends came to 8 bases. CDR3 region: CASSYFGGTEAFF. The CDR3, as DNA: TGTGCCAGCAGTTACTTCGGGGGGACTGAAGCTTTCTTT.

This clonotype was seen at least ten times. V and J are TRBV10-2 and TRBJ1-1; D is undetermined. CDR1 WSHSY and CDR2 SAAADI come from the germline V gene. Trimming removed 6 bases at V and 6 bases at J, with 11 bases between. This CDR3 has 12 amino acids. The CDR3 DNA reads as TGCGCCAGCAGCTCGAGCCCCCCTGAAGCTTTCTTT. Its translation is CASSSSPPEAFF.

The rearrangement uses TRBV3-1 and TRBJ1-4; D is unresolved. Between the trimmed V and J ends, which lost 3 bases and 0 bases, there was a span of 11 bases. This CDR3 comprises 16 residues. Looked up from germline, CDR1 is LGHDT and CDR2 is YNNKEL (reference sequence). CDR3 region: CASSHSRSSTNEKLFF. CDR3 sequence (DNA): TGTGCCAGCAGCCACAGCCGGTCCTCAACTAATGAAAAACTGTTTTTT. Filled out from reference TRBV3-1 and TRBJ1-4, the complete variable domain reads DTAVSQTPKYLVTQMGNDKSIKCEQNLGHDTMYWYKQDSKKFLKIMFSYNNKELIINETVPNRFSPKSPDKAHLNLHINSLELGDSAVYFCASSHSRSSTNEKLFFGSGTQLSVL.

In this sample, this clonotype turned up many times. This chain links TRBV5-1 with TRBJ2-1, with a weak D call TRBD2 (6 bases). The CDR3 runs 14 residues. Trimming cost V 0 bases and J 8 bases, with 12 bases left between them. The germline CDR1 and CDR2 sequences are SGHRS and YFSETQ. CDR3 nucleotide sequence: TGCGCCAGCAGCTTGGTTGGGACTCTGCATGAGCAGTTCTTC. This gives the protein CASSLVGTLHEQFF.

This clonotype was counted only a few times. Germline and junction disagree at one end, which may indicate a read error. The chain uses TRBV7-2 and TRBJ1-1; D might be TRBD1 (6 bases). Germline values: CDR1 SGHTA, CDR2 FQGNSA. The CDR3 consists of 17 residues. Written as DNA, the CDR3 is TGTGCCAGCAGCTTAAGGGGCGCAGGGGTTGTGAACGCTGAAGCTTTCTTT. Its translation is CASSLRGAGVVNAEAFF.